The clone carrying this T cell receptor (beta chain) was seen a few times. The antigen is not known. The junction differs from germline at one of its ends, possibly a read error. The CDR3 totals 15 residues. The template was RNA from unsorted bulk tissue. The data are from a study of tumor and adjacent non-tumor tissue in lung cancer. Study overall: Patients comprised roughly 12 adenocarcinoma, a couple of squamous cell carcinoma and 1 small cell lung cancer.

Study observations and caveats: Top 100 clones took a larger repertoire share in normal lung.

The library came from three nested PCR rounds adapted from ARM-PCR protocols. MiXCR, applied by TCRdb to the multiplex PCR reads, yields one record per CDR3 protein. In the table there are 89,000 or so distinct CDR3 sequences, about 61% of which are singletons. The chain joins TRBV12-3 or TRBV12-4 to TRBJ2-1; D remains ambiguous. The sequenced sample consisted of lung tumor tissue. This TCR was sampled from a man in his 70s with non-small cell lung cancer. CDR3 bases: TGTACCAGCAATAATTACCGACAAGTGTCTAATGAGCAGTTCTTC. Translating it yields CTSNNYRQVSNEQFF.